A single T cell receptor (beta chain) is shown here with its context. This record comes from a study of blood T cell repertoires in COVID-19. Background on the study: COVID-19 samples from acute and convalescent phases originated in the United States, Italy and Spain.

The CDR3 is 16 residues long. V gave up 3 bases and J gave up 0 bases, with 13 bases separating them. In germline, CDR1 is MNHEY, CDR2 SMNVEV (reference sequence). The table came from immunoSEQ multiplex PCR; TCRdb's copy has only in-frame clones and leaves some out. The data contain roughly 300,000 clones, around 87% of them seen just once; the ten biggest clones take up 7.8%. The sample was peripheral blood. The sequence was collected from a woman in her forties or fifties who had recovered from COVID-19. This sequence joins TRBV27 and TRBJ2-3; D is perhaps TRBD1 (6 bases). The CDR3 DNA follows: TGTGCCAGCAGTTTGGGACAAGGAGCTAGCACAGATACGCAGTATTTT. Encoded protein: CASSLGQGASTDTQYF.